What follows are 7 T cell receptor beta chains derived from one specimen sequenced in a study of cytomegalovirus exposure and HLA in healthy donors. The PCR was carried out with 60 Vbeta primers and 13 Jbeta primers. The method was immunoSEQ multiplex PCR; TCRdb's version includes in-frame clones alone and lacks a portion of them. The profile shows over 50,000 clones, 89% of them singletons. The sequenced sample consisted of PBMCs. The receptors were gathered from a young man in good health and CMV-seropositive.

The rearrangement joins TRBV21-1 to TRBJ2-7; the D segment call TRBD1 is taken from the table without a DNA check. TRBV21-1 is recorded as a pseudogene. The CDR3 contains 12 residues. The CDR3 DNA follows: TGTGCCAGCAGCCCACACCCCTACGAGCAGTACTTC. Translation gives CASSPHPYEQYF.

This clone has a single count. This sequence joins TRBV5-1 and TRBJ2-7; maybe TRBD2 (7 bases). The CDR3 length is 15 residues. Germline loops: CDR1 SGHRS, CDR2 YFSETQ. The ends were cut back, 5 bases at V and 0 bases at J, with 15 bases in the middle. CDR3 in amino acids: CASRGQTSSSYEQYF. Here the CDR3 DNA reads TGCGCCAGCAGAGGACAGACTAGCAGCTCCTACGAGCAGTACTTC.

The chain carries TRBV13 and TRBJ2-7, with 9 bases aligning to TRBD1. Germline CDR1 reads PRHDT; CDR2 reads FYEKMQ (reference sequence). The junction had 8 bases not matched to a gene; V was cut back by 4 bases and J by 4 bases. CDR3 size: 15 residues. CDR3 DNA: TGTGCCAGCAGCTCGACCGGGACAGGGAGATACGAGCAGTACTTC. Translating gives CASSSTGTGRYEQYF. Filled out from reference TRBV13 and TRBJ2-7, the complete variable domain reads AAGVIQSPRHLIKEKRETATLKCYPIPRHDTVYWYQQGPGQDPQFLISFYEKMQSDKGSIPDRFSAQQFSDYHSELNMSSLELGDSALYFCASSSTGTGRYEQYFGPGTRLTVT.

This chain joins TRBV6-6 and TRBJ2-6; TRBD1 matches at 8 bases. The germline V gene has CDR1 MNHNY and CDR2 SVGAGI (reference sequence). The V and J ends lost 8 bases and 1 base, in that order; junction bases with no gene match: 7. The CDR3 extends over 16 amino acids. CDR3 DNA sequence: TGTGCCAGCCTCCGACAGGGGAATTCTGGGGCCAACGTCCTGACTTTC. Protein product: CASLRQGNSGANVLTF.

V gene TRBV28 combines with J gene TRBJ1-1; tentative D call: TRBD1 (5 bases). In germline, CDR1 is MDHEN, CDR2 SYDVKM. Trimming stripped 10 bases from V and 1 base from J, with 10 bases between. The CDR3 has 12 residues. CDR3 in DNA: TGTGCCATAAGGGGCCGGAACACTGAAGCTTTCTTT. This codes for CAIRGRNTEAFF.

This clone came up a few times. V gene TRBV19 combines with J gene TRBJ2-7, with 9 bases that match TRBD1. The germline CDR1 and CDR2 sequences are LNHDA and SQIVND (reference sequence). The CDR3 is 15 amino acids. V shed 7 bases and J 2 bases; nucleotides not matched to a gene: 9. CDR3: CASTRGGTGTYEQYF. CDR3 nucleotides: TGTGCCAGTACTCGAGGGGGGACAGGGACCTACGAGCAGTACTTC. Drawing the rest from reference TRBV19 and TRBJ2-7, the complete variable domain is DGGITQSPKYLFRKEGQNVTLSCEQNLNHDAMYWYRQDPGQGLRLIYYSQIVNDFQKGDIAEGYSVSREKKESFPLTVTSAQKNPTAFYLCASTRGGTGTYEQYFGPGTRLTVT.

CDR3 nucleotides: TGCGCCAGCAGAATCAGGGGAAGTGGTGGCTACACCTTC. Its protein product is CASRIRGSGGYTF. The chain links TRBV5-1 to TRBJ1-2, with D possibly being TRBD1 (6 bases). Deletions cut 5 bases from V and 7 bases from J, with 15 bases between. The CDR3 sequence is 13 residues long. CDR1 SGHRS and CDR2 YFSETQ come from the germline V gene.